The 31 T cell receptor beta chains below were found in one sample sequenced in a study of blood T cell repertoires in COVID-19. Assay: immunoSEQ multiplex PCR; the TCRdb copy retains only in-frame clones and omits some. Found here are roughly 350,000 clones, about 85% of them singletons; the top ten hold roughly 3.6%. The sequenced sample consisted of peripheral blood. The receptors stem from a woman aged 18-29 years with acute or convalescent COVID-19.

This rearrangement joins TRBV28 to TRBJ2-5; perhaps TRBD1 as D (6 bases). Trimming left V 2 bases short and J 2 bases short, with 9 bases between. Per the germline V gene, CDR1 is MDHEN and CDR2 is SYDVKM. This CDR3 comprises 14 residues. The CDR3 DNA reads TGTGCCAGCAGTTTACGGACAGCTCAAGAGACCCAGTACTTC. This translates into CASSLRTAQETQYF. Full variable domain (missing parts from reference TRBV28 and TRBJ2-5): DVKVTQSSRYLVKRTGEKVFLECVQDMDHENMFWYRQDPGLGLRLIYFSYDVKMKEKGDIPEGYSVSREKKERFSLILESASTNQTSMYLCASSLRTAQETQYFGPGTRLLVL.

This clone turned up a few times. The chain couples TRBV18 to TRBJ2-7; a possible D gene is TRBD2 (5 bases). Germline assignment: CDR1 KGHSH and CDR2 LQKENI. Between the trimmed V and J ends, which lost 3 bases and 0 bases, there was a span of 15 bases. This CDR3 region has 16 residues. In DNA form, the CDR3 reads TGTGCCAGCTCACCTAACGGACTGGATAGCTCCTACGAGCAGTACTTC. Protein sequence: CASSPNGLDSSYEQYF.

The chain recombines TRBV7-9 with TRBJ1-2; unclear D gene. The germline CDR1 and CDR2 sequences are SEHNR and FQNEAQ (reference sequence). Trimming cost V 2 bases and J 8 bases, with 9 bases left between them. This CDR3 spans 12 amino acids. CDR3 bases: TGTGCCAGCAGCTTATCTGAGGGCGGCTACACCTTC. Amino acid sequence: CASSLSEGGYTF. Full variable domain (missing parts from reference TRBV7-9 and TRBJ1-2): DTGVSQNPRHKITKRGQNVTFRCDPISEHNRLYWYRQTLGQGPEFLTYFQNEAQLEKSRLLSDRFSAERPKGSFSTLEIQRTEQGDSAMYLCASSLSEGGYTFGSGTRLTVV.

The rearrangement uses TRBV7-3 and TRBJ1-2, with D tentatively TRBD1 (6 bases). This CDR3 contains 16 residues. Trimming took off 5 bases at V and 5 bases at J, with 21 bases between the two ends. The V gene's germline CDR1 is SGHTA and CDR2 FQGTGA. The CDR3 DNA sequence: TGTGCCAGCAGCGAAGGAACGGGACAAGGGCTTTATGGCTACACCTTC. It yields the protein CASSEGTGQGLYGYTF.

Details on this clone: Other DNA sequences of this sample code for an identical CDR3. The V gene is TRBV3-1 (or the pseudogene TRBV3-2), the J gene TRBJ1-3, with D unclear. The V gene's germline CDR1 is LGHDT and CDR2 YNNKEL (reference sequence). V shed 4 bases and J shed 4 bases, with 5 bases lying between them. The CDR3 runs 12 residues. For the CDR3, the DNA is TGTGCCAGCAGCCCTCTCGGAAACACCATATATTTT. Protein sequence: CASSPLGNTIYF.

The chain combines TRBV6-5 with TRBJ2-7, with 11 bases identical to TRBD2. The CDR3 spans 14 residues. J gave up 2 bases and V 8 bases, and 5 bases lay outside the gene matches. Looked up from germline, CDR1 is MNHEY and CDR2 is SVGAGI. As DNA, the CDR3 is TGTGCCAGCTCGGTAGCGGGGGGGCCCTACGAGCAGTACTTC. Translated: CASSVAGGPYEQYF.

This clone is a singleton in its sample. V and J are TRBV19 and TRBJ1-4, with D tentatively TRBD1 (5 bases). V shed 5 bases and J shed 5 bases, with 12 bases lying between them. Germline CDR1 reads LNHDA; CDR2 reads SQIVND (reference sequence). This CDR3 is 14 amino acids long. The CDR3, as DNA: TGTGCCAGTAGTCTCCGACAGCCGAATGAAAAACTGTTTTTT. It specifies CASSLRQPNEKLFF.

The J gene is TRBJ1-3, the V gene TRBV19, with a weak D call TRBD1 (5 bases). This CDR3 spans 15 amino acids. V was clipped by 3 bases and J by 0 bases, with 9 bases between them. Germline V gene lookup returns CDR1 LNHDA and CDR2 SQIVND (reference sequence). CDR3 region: CASSITDISGNTIYF. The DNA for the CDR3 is TGTGCCAGTAGTATTACGGACATCTCTGGAAACACCATATATTTT.

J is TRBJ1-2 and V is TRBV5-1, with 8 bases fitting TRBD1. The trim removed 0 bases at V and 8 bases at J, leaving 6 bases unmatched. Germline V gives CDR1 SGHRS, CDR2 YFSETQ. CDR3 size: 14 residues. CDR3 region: CASSLDRGERGYTF. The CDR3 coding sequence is TGCGCCAGCAGCTTGGACAGGGGGGAGCGGGGCTACACCTTC.

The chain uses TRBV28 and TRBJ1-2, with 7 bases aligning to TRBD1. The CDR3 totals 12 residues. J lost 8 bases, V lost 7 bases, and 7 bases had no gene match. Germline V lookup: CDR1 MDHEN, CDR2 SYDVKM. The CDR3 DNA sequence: TGTGCCAGCACGGAGGGACAGTCCGGCTACACCTTC. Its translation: CASTEGQSGYTF.

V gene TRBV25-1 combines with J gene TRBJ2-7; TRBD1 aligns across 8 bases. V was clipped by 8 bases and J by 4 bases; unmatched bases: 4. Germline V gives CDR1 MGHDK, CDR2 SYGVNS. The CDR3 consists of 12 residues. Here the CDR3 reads CASGRDRYEQYF. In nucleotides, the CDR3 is TGTGCCAGCGGGCGGGACAGGTACGAGCAGTACTTC.

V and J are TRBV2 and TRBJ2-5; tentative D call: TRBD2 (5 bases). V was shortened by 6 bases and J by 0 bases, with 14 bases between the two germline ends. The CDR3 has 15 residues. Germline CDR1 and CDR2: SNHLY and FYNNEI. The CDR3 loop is CASRFSVRDQETQYF. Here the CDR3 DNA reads TGTGCCAGCAGGTTTAGCGTGAGGGACCAAGAGACCCAGTACTTC. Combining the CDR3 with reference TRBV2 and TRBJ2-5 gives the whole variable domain EPEVTQTPSHQVTQMGQEVILRCVPISNHLYFYWYRQILGQKVEFLVSFYNNEISEKSEIFDDQFSVERPDGSNFTLKIRSTKLEDSAMYFCASRFSVRDQETQYFGPGTRLLVL.

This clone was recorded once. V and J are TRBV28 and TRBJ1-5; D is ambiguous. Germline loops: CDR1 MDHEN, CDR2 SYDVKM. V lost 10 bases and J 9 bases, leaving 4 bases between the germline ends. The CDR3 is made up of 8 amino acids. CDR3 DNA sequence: TGTGCCATCGGGCCCCAGCATTTT. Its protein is CAIGPQHF.

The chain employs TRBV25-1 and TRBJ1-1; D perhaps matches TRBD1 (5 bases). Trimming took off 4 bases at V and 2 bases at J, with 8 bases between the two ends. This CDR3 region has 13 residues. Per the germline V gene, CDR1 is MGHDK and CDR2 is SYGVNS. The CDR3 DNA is TGTGCCAGCAGTGTGGGGGGAAACACTGAAGCTTTCTTT. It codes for CASSVGGNTEAFF.

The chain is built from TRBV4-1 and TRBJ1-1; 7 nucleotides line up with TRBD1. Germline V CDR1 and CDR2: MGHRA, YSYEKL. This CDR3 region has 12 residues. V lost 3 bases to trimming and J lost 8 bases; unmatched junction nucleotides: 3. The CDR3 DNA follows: TGCGCCAGCAGCCATGACAGGGCCGAAGCTTTCTTT. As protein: CASSHDRAEAFF.

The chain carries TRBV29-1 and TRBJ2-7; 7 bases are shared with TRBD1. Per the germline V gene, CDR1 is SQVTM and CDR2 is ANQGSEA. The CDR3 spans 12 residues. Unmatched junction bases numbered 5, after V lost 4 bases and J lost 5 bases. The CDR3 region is CSVVRGPNEQYF. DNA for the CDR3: TGCAGCGTTGTTAGGGGGCCCAACGAGCAGTACTTC.

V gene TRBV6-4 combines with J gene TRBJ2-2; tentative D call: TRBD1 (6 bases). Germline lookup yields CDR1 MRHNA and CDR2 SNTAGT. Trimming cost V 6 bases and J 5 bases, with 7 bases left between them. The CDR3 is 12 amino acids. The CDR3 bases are TGTGCCAGCAGCCAGGGGACCGGGGAGCTGTTTTTT. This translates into CASSQGTGELFF.

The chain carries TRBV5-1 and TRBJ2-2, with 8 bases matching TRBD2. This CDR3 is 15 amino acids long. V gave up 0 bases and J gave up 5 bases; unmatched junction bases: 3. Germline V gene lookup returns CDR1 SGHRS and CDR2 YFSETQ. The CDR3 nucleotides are TGCGCCAGCAGCTTGGATACTAGCGGAACCGGGGAGCTGTTTTTT. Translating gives CASSLDTSGTGELFF.

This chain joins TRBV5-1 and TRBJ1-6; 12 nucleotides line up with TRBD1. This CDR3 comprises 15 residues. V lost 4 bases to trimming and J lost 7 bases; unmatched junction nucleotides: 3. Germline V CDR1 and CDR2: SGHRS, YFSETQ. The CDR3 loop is CASSPGQGANSPLHF. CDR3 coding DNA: TGCGCCAGCAGCCCGGGACAGGGGGCGAATTCACCCCTCCACTTT.

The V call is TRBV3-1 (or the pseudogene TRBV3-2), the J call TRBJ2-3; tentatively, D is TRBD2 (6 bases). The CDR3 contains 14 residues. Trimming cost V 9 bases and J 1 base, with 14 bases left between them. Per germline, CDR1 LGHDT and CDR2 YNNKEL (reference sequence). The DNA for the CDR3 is TGTGCCAGTCGCCGGGCTAGCGGCACAGATACGCAGTATTTT. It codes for CASRRASGTDTQYF.

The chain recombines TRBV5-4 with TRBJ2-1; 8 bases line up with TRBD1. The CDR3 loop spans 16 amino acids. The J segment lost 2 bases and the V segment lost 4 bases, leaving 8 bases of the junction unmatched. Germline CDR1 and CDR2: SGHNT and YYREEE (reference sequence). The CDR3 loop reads CASSPTGTGTYNEQFF. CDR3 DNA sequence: TGTGCCAGCAGCCCCACCGGGACAGGAACCTACAATGAGCAGTTCTTC.

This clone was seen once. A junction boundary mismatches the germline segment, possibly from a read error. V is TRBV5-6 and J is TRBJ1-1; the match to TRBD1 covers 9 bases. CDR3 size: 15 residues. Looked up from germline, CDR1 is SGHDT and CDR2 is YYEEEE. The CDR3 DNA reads TGTGCCAGCAGTTTGGTGGACAGGGGGAACACTGAAGCTTTCTTT. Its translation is CASSLVDRGNTEAFF.

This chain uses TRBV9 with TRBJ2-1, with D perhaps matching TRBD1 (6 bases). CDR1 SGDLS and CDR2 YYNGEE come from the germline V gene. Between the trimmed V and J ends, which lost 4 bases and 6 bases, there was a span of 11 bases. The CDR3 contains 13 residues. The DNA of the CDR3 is TGTGCCAGCAGCCAACAGGGTACCAATGAGCAGTTCTTC. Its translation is CASSQQGTNEQFF.

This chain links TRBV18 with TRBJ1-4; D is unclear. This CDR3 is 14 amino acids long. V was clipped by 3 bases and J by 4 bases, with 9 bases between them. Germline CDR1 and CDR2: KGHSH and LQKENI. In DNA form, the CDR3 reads TGTGCCAGCTCACCTCAACAAGTTAATGAAAAACTGTTTTTT. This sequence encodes CASSPQQVNEKLFF.

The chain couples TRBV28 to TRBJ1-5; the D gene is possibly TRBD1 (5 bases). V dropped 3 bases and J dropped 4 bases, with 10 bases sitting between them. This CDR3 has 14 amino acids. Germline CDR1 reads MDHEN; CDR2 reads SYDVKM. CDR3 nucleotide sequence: TGTGCCAGCAGTTTTTACAGGATTAATCAGCCCCAGCATTTT. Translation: CASSFYRINQPQHF.

CDR3 in DNA: TGCGCCAGCAGCCTGGACAGGGCGATGTACGAGCAGTACTTC. Translation: CASSLDRAMYEQYF. The V and J genes are TRBV5-1 and TRBJ2-7, with 8 bases matching TRBD1. Germline V gene lookup returns CDR1 SGHRS and CDR2 YFSETQ. The CDR3 runs 14 residues. The V and J ends lost 4 bases and 4 bases, in that order; junction bases with no gene match: 7.

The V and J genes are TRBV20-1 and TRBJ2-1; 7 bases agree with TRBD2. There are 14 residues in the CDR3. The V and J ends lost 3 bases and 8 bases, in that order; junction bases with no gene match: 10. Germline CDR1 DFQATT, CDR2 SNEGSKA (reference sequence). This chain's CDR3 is CSASFGRANYEQFF. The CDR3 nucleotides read TGCAGTGCTAGTTTTGGGAGGGCCAACTATGAGCAGTTCTTC.

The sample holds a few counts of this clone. The CDR3 nucleotides are TGCGCCAGCAGCCAAGATTATCGGAGGATGCACGCTGAGCAGTTCTTC. It translates to CASSQDYRRMHAEQFF. J is TRBJ2-1 and V is TRBV4-1; maybe TRBD2 (5 bases). Looked up from germline, CDR1 is MGHRA and CDR2 is YSYEKL. The CDR3 totals 16 residues. The ends were cut back, 0 bases at V and 9 bases at J, with 18 bases in the middle.

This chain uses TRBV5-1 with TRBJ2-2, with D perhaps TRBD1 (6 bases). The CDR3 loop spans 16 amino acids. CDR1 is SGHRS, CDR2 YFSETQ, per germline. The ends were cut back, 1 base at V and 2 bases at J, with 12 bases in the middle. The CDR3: CASSLHRDSNTGELFF. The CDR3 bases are TGCGCCAGCAGCTTGCACAGGGATAGTAACACCGGGGAGCTGTTTTTT.

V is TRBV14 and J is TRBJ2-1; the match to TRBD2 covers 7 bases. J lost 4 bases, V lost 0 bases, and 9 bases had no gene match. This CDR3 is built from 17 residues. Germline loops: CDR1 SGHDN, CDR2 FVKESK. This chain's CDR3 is CASSQEVTSLGYNEQFF. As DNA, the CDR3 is TGTGCCAGCAGCCAAGAAGTGACTAGCCTCGGGTACAATGAGCAGTTCTTC.

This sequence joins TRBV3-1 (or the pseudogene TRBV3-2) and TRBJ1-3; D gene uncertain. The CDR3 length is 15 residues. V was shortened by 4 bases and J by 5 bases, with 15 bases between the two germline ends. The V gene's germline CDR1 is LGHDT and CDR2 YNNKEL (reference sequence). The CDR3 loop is CASSRKGGSRNTIYF. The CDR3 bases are TGTGCCAGCAGCCGGAAAGGAGGGAGTAGAAACACCATATATTTT.